Below, 8 T cell receptor beta chains from the same sample are listed, as sequenced in a study of CD4 and CD8 cells across lung adenocarcinoma regions. TCRdb reanalysed the PCR reads using MiXCR and keeps one entry per CDR3 protein. The table records approximately 3,800 distinct CDR3 sequences, about 67% of them present only once. The sequencing sample was made of CD4+ T cells from the margin of a lung tumor. The receptors come from a male donor with lung adenocarcinoma. The CD4 and CD8 labels of this study may be unreliable.

The gene calls are TRBV20-1 and TRBJ2-4, with a tentative D call TRBD1 (5 bases). Trimming took off 5 bases at V and 7 bases at J, with 15 bases between the two ends. There are 13 residues in the CDR3. The germline CDR1 and CDR2 sequences are DFQATT and SNEGSKA (reference sequence). In DNA, the CDR3 is TGCAGTGCTTCGGACATATCCAGTAACATTCAGTACTTC. Protein sequence: CSASDISSNIQYF.

The chain employs TRBV6-1 and TRBJ2-1; D may be TRBD2 (6 bases). Germline V CDR1 and CDR2: MNHNS, SASEGT. This CDR3 contains 16 residues. Trimming shortened V by 7 bases and J by 0 bases, and 16 bases separated the two germline ends. Written as DNA, the CDR3 is TGTGCCAGCACCAGAATAGGCGGGGACTCCTACAATGAGCAGTTCTTC. It translates to CASTRIGGDSYNEQFF.

This clonotype has only a few counts. The chain uses TRBV6-1 and TRBJ2-1; 8 positions match TRBD1. The J call may not be correct, given that the DNA end is closer to TRBJ2-7. CDR3 size: 15 residues. Germline V gives CDR1 MNHNS, CDR2 SASEGT. In DNA form, the CDR3 reads TGTGCCAGCAGCGTGAACCGGGACAGGAGCAACGAGCAGTACTTC. It yields the protein CASSVNRDRSNEQYF.

Notes on this clonotype: Likely a read error: the CDR3 ends without its conserved phenylalanine or tryptophan. V is TRBV6-1 and J is TRBJ2-5, with a tentative D call TRBD2 (6 bases). The end of the DNA aligns better with TRBJ2-7, so the J call may be wrong. CDR1 MNHNS and CDR2 SASEGT come from the germline V gene. This CDR3 spans 13 amino acids. Written as DNA, the CDR3 is TGTGCCAGCAGCCCGGGACTGTTCTACGAGCAGTACTTA. This codes for CASSPGLFYEQYL.

V gene TRBV10-2 combines with J gene TRBJ2-2; no firm D call. This CDR3 spans 11 amino acids. Trimming pared 8 bases from V and 3 bases from J, leaving 4 bases between. Germline values: CDR1 WSHSY, CDR2 SAAADI. CDR3 bases: TGCGCCAGCCGCCACACCGGGGAGCTGTTTTTT. Protein product: CASRHTGELFF.

The chain is built from TRBV11-2 and TRBJ2-1, with unresolved D. Trimming left V 5 bases short and J 12 bases short, with 14 bases between. The CDR3 covers 12 residues. Germline V CDR1 and CDR2: SGHAT, FQNNGV. The CDR3 here is CASSATQSGQFF. CDR3 sequence (DNA): TGTGCCAGCAGCGCCACGCAGTCGGGGCAGTTCTTC. The full variable domain, completed using reference TRBV11-2 and TRBJ2-1, is EAGVAQSPRYKIIEKRQSVAFWCNPISGHATLYWYQQILGQGPKLLIQFQNNGVVDDSQLPKDRFSAERLKGVDSTLKIQPAKLEDSAVYLCASSATQSGQFFGPGTRLTVL.

The V call is TRBV6-1, the J call TRBJ2-1; 9 nucleotides line up with TRBD1. Germline CDR1 reads MNHNS; CDR2 reads SASEGT. The CDR3 spans 16 residues. V gave up 0 bases and J gave up 7 bases; unmatched junction bases: 7. CDR3 nucleotide sequence: TGTGCCAGCAGTGAAGCGATGGGGACAGGGTGGAATGAGCAGTTCTTC. Residues: CASSEAMGTGWNEQFF.

Sample share makes this clonotype medium-sized (0.01 to 0.1%). The V call is TRBV6-1, the J call TRBJ2-5; D not certain. Germline V gives CDR1 MNHNS, CDR2 SASEGT. The CDR3 runs to 15 residues. Between the trimmed V and J ends, which lost 8 bases and 4 bases, there was a span of 20 bases. The CDR3 loop reads CASYSPDPRSETQYF. DNA of the CDR3: TGTGCCAGCTACAGCCCAGACCCGCGGTCAGAGACCCAGTACTTC.